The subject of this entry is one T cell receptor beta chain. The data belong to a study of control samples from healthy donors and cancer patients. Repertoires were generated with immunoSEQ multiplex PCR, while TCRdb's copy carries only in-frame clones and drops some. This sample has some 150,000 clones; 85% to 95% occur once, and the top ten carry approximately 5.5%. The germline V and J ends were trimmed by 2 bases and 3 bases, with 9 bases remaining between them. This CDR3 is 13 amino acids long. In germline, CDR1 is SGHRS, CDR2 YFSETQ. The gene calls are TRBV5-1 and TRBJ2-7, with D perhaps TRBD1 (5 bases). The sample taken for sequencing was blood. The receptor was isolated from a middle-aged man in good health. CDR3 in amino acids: CASSFQGNYEQYF. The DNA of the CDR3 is TGCGCCAGCAGCTTCCAGGGTAACTACGAGCAGTACTTC.